The 6 T cell receptor beta chains presented below share a single source sample, sequenced in a study of human T cells and chemical hapten exposure. TCRdb used MiXCR to reprocess the RACE reads, holding one entry per CDR3 protein. The sample includes under 300,000 distinct CDR3 sequences, about 8.1% of them seen just once. Regarding time point: pre-sensitization, week 0. The treatment is: therapeutic diphenylcyclopropenone sensitization with weekly scalp DPC. The sequences come from whole blood, collected in connection with sensitization to the hapten diphenylcyclopropenone (DPC). The receptor set was obtained from a woman aged 40 to 49 with alopecia areata. Some clones in this sample may be carry-over from other donors' samples.

The chain combines TRBV12-3 or TRBV12-4 with TRBJ1-5, with D uncertain. V was trimmed by 3 bases and J by 4 bases, leaving 10 bases between them. The CDR3 is 14 residues long. The DNA for the CDR3 is TGTGCCAGCAGTTTTCTCCCCATGAATCAGCCCCAGCATTTT. Protein product: CASSFLPMNQPQHF.

This clonotype was counted between two and nine times. The V and J genes are TRBV6-2 or TRBV6-3 and TRBJ2-7, with D tentatively TRBD1 (6 bases). CDR1 is MNHEY and CDR2 is SVGEGT in the germline V gene. Trimming took 2 bases from V and 2 from J, leaving 7 bases between them. The CDR3 is 13 residues long. The chain's CDR3 is CASSYGQTYEQYF. The DNA for the CDR3 is TGTGCCAGCAGTTACGGACAGACCTACGAGCAGTACTTC.

This chain uses TRBV12-3 or TRBV12-4 with TRBJ1-3, with 7 bases that match TRBD1. V was clipped by 5 bases and J by 2 bases; unmatched bases: 6. The CDR3 loop spans 15 amino acids. The CDR3 DNA reads as TGTGCCAGCAGTATGGGCGGGACAGCTGGAAACACCATATATTTT. Its translation is CASSMGGTAGNTIYF.

In its sample, this clonotype was seen a few times. The V call is TRBV2, the J call TRBJ2-7; no reliable D call. The CDR3 consists of 12 residues. Between the trimmed V and J ends, which lost 5 bases and 2 bases, there was a span of 7 bases. CDR1 is SNHLY and CDR2 is FYNNEI in the germline V gene. The CDR3 DNA sequence: TGTGCCAGCAGTAATGGCCCCTACGAGCAGTACTTC. The encoded protein is CASSNGPYEQYF. Full variable domain (rest looked up from reference TRBV2 and TRBJ2-7): EPEVTQTPSHQVTQMGQEVILRCVPISNHLYFYWYRQILGQKVEFLVSFYNNEISEKSEIFDDQFSVERPDGSNFTLKIRSTKLEDSAMYFCASSNGPYEQYFGPGTRLTVT.

The V and J genes are TRBV6-6 and TRBJ2-3; 9 positions agree with TRBD2. Trimming removed 6 bases from V and 0 bases from J; junction bases left unmatched: 16. CDR3 size: 19 residues. Germline V gene lookup returns CDR1 MNHNY and CDR2 SVGAGI (reference sequence). This CDR3 is CASSYPSKRAGGSTDTQYF. DNA of the CDR3: TGTGCCAGCAGCTACCCCTCGAAGAGAGCGGGGGGAAGCACAGATACGCAGTATTTT.

This clonotype was counted only a few times. The genes are TRBV6-1 and TRBJ2-3; D call uncertain. Germline V gene sequence: CDR1 MNHNS, CDR2 SASEGT. V lost 9 bases and J lost 0, with 10 bases in between. This CDR3 is 13 amino acids long. In DNA, the CDR3 is TGTGCCAGTATCTCTACTAGCACAGATACGCAGTATTTT. Its translation is CASISTSTDTQYF.